This T cell receptor (beta chain) came from a study of T-cell memory formation after mild COVID-19. Study overall: TCR clusters were mostly donor specific.

In this sample, this clonotype turned up a few times. As yet, its antigen is unknown. CDR1 and CDR2 (germline): MNHNY, SVGAGI (reference sequence). The length of the CDR3 is 14 residues. V was pared by 6 bases and J by 6 bases, with 6 bases of the junction left unmatched. General study points: CD4/CD8 balance held among clones contracting day 15 to 85, and later expanders leaned CD4+.

The 5'RACE method, run with constant-segment primers, produced TCR alpha and TCR beta cDNA libraries (carrying sample barcodes and UMIs). One entry per CDR3 protein, called by TCRdb with MiXCR from the 5' RACE reads. Of fewer than 200,000 distinct CDR3 sequences in the sample, approximately 12% were seen once. The chain employs TRBV6-6 and TRBJ1-5, with 9 nucleotides matching TRBD1. The sample taken for sequencing was PBMCs or a T cell subset sorted from them (not recorded which). This TCR came from a young man who had mild COVID-19 (a few samples of this study predate the infection). Cell type and time point are not known. The CDR3 loop reads CASSPQGAGQPQHF. For the CDR3, the DNA is TGTGCCAGCAGCCCACAGGGGGCGGGTCAGCCCCAGCATTTT.